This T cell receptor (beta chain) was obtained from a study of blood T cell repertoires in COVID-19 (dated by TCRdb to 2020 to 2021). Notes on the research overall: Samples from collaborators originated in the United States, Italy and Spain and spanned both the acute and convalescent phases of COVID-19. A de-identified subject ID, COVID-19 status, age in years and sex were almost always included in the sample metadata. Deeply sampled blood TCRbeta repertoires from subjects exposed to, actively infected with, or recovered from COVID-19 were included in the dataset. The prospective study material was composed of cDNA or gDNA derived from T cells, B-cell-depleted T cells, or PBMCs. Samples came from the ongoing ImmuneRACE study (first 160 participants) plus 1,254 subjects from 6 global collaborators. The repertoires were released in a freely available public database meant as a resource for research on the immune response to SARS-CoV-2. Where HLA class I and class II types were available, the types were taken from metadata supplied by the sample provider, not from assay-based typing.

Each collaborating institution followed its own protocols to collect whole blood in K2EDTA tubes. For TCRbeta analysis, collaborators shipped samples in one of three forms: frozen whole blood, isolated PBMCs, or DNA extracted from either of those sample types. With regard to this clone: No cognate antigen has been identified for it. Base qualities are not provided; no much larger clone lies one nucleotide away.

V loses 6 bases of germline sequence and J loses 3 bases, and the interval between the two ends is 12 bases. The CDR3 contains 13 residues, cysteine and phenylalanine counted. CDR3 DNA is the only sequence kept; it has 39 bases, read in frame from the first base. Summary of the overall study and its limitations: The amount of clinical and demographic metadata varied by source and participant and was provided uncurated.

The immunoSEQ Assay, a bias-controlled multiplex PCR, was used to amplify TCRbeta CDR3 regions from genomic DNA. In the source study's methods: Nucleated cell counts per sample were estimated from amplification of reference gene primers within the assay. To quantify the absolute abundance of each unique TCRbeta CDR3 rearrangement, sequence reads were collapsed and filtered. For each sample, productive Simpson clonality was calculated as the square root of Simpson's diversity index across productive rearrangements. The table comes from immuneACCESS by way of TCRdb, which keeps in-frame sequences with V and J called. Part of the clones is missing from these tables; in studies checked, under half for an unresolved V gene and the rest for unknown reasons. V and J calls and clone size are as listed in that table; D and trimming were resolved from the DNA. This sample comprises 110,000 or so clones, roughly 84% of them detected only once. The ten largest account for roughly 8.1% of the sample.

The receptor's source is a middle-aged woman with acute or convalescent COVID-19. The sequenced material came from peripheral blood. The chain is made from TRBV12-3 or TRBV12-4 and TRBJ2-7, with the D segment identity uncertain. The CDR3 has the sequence CASSLYNLYEQYF. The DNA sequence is TGTGCCAGCAGCCTGTACAACCTCTACGAGCAGTACTTC.